One sample yielded the 5 T cell receptor beta chains listed below, sequenced in a study of T cell repertoires in ileal Crohn's disease. Clones were sequenced by immunoSEQ multiplex PCR, and TCRdb holds only the in-frame ones, with some missing. The sample has roughly 3,300 clones, about 69% seen once; the top ten hold 25% to 30%. Documented time point: proximal margin of the surgical specimen (macroscopically non-inflamed). Sequences were obtained from ileal tissue. These receptors all come from an adult with Crohn's disease.

In this sample, this clone is large. This sequence joins TRBV5-1 and TRBJ1-1; no firm D call. Germline CDR1 is SGHRS and CDR2 is YFSETQ. The germline V and J ends were trimmed by 2 bases and 4 bases, with 12 bases remaining between them. This CDR3 is 14 amino acids long. The DNA for the CDR3 is TGCGCCAGCAGCTTCATAGATTGGGGCACTGAAGCTTTCTTT. This codes for CASSFIDWGTEAFF.

Comment on this clone: Relative to the germline gene, one junction end is altered; a read error may explain this. V gene TRBV19 combines with J gene TRBJ2-7; the D is unclear. There are 12 residues in the CDR3. CDR1 is LNHDA and CDR2 is SQIVND in the germline V gene (reference sequence). The CDR3 DNA reads as TGTGCCAGTATGGGCAGGTCCTCCGAGCAGTACTTC. Its protein is CASMGRSSEQYF.

The genes are TRBV21-1 and TRBJ2-7; the table calls TRBD2, which could not be checked here. TRBV21-1 is tagged as a pseudogene. The CDR3 loop spans 19 amino acids. CDR3 in DNA: TGTGCCAGCAGCAAAAAGGAGGGGTTACCTCACATAGGCTCCTACGAGCAGTACGTC. Protein: CASSKKEGLPHIGSYEQYV.

By share, this clone counts as large. The gene calls are TRBV29-1 and TRBJ2-3; D may be TRBD2 (6 bases). Germline V lookup: CDR1 SQVTM, CDR2 ANQGSEA. CDR3 length: 15 amino acids. Trimming removed 0 bases from V and 0 bases from J, with 10 bases in between. The CDR3 DNA is TGCAGCGTTGAAGATTACGGGGGAAGCACAGATACGCAGTATTTT. It codes for CSVEDYGGSTDTQYF.

This sequence joins TRBV2 and TRBJ2-1, with unresolved D. Germline CDR1 reads SNHLY; CDR2 reads FYNNEI. This CDR3 is 12 amino acids long. Trimming stripped 5 bases from V and 8 bases from J, with 10 bases between. CDR3 nucleotides: TGTGCCAGCAGTCGTCGTGGCGATGAGCAGTTCTTC. It specifies CASSRRGDEQFF.